One T cell receptor (beta chain) is described in this entry. Its specificity is not known. This sample stems from a study of cytomegalovirus exposure and HLA in healthy donors. Whole-study findings and limits: V- and J-gene trimming of TCR beta was linked (in a later analysis) to a missense DCLRE1C variant.

The germline V gene encodes CDR1 SGHAT and CDR2 FQNNGV. Trimming took 4 bases from V and 2 from J; bases not matched to a gene: 6. CDR3 size: 16 residues. PCR employed 60 Vbeta and 13 Jbeta primers. TCRdb's table, derived via immunoSEQ multiplex PCR, lists solely in-frame clones and lacks some. The data show about 180,000 clones, about 79% seen once. Sequences were obtained from PBMCs. The TCR originated in a girl aged 2 to 9 in good health and CMV-seropositive. This chain links TRBV11-2 with TRBJ2-1, with 9 positions matching TRBD2. CDR3 bases: TGTGCCAGCAGCTCCCCTCTAGCGGGGACCTACAATGAGCAGTTCTTC. Translating gives CASSSPLAGTYNEQFF. The full variable domain, rest sourced from reference TRBV11-2 and TRBJ2-1, is EAGVAQSPRYKIIEKRQSVAFWCNPISGHATLYWYQQILGQGPKLLIQFQNNGVVDDSQLPKDRFSAERLKGVDSTLKIQPAKLEDSAVYLCASSSPLAGTYNEQFFGPGTRLTVL.